This T cell receptor (beta chain) was sequenced during a study of shared clonotypes between healthy human individuals. Regarding the study as a whole: Few donors limited the genetic and exposure-history diversity represented.

V lost 8 bases, J lost 4 bases, and 21 bases lay in between. Germline V lookup: CDR1 MNHNS, CDR2 SASEGT. The length of the CDR3 is 15 residues. Worth noting for this clone: What it binds is unknown.

The investigators split CD4+ cells into a CD45RA+ naive subset and a CD45RA-negative memory subset. This was a deep-level run. Some clones are missing from TCRdb's copy, which holds only in-frame ones; the method was immunoSEQ multiplex PCR. This table holds 2.5 million or so clones, roughly 92% found once. This chain uses TRBV6-1 with TRBJ2-7, with D possibly being TRBD2 (7 bases). The TCR was taken from a man between 18 and 35 years old in good health. The specimen sequenced was naive CD4+ T cells sorted from blood. Subset specified: CD45RA+ positively selected. The CDR3 region has the DNA TGTGCCAGCGCCCCGGGTGGGGGGGCCTATTACGAGCAGTACTTC. Protein product: CASAPGGGAYYEQYF.